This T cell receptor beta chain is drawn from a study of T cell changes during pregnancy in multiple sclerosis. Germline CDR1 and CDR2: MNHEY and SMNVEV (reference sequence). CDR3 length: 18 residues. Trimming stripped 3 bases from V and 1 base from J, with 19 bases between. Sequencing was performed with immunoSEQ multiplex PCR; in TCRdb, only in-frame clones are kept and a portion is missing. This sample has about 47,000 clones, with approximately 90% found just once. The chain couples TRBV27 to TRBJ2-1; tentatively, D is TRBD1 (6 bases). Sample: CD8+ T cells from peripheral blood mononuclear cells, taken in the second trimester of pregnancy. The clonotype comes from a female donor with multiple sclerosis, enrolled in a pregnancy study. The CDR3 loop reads CASSFFLGHETSYNEQFF. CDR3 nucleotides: TGTGCCAGCAGTTTCTTTCTGGGACACGAGACTTCCTACAATGAGCAGTTCTTC.